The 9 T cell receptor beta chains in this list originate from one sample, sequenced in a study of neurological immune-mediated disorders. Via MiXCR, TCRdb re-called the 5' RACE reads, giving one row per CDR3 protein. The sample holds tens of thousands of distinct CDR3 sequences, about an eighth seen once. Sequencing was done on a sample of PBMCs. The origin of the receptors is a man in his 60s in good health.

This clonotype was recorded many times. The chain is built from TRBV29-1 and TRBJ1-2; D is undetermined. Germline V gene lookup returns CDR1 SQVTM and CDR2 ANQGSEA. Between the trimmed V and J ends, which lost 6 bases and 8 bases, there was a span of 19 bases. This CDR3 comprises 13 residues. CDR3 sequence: CSVPNPGVGGYTF. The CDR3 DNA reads TGCAGCGTCCCCAACCCGGGCGTGGGGGGCTACACCTTC.

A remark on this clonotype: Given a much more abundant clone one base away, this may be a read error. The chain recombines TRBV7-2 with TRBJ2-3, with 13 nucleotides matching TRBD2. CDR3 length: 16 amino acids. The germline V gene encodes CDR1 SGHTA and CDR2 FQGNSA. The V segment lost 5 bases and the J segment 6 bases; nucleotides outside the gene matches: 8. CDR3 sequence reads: CASSVLAGGAPDTQYF. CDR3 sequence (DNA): TGTGCCAGCAGCGTACTAGCGGGGGGGGCCCCTGATACGCAGTATTTT. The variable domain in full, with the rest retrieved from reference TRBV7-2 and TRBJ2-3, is GAGVSQSPSNKVTEKGKDVELRCDPISGHTALYWYRQSLGQGLEFLIYFQGNSAPDKSGLPSDRFSAERTGGSVSTLTIQRTQQEDSAVYLCASSVLAGGAPDTQYFGPGTRLTVL.

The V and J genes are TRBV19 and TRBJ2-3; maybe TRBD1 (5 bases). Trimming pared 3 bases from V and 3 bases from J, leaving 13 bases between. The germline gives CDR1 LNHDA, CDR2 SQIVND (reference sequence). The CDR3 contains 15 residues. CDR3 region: CASSIGSRVTDTQYF. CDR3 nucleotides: TGTGCCAGTAGTATTGGAAGCAGGGTGACAGATACGCAGTATTTT.

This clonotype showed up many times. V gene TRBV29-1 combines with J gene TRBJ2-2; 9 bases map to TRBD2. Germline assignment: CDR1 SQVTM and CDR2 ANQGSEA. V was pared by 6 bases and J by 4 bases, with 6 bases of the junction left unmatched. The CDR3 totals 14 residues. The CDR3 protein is CSVGLAEGTGELFF. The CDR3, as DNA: TGCAGCGTGGGACTAGCTGAGGGCACCGGGGAGCTGTTTTTT.

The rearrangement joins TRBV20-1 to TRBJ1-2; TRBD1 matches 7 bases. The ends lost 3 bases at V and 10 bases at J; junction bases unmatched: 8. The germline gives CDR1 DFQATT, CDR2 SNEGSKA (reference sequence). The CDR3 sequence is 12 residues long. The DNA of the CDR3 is TGCAGTGCTAGGGGGACAGAGGTGCACTACACCTTC. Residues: CSARGTEVHYTF.

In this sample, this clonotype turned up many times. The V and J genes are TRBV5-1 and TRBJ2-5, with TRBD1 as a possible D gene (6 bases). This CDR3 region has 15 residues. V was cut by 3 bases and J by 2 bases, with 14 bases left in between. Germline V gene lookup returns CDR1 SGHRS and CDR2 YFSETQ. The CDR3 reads CASSWSGQRQETQYF. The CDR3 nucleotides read TGCGCCAGCAGCTGGTCCGGACAGAGACAAGAGACCCAGTACTTC.

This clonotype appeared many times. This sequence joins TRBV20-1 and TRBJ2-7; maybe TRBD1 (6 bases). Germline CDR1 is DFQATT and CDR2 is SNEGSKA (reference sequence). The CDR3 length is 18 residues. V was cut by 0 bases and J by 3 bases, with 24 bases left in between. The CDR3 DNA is TGCAGTGCTAGAGAGGACAGAGGGTCCCCCCCCGACATCTACGAGCAGTACTTC. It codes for CSAREDRGSPPDIYEQYF.

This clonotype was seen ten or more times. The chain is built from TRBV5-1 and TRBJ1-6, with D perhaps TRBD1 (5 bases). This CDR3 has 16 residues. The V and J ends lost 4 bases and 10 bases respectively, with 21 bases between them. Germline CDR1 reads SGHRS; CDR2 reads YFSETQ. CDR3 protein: CASSPGVLGLESPLHF. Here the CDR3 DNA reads TGCGCCAGCAGCCCGGGGGTGTTGGGTCTTGAATCACCCCTCCACTTT.

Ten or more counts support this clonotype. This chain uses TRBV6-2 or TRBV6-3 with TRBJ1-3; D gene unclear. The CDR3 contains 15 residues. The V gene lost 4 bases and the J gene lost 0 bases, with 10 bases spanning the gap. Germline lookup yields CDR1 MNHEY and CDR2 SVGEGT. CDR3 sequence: CASSSQYGSGNTIYF. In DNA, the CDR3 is TGTGCCAGCAGTTCCCAATACGGCTCTGGAAACACCATATATTTT.